This T cell receptor beta chain was retrieved from a study of shared clonotypes between healthy human individuals. This clone was detected a few times. The CDR3 is 14 residues long. The germline gives CDR1 SGHNT, CDR2 YYREEE (reference sequence). The germline V and J ends were trimmed by 3 bases and 9 bases, with 18 bases remaining between them. The method was immunoSEQ multiplex PCR; TCRdb's version includes in-frame clones alone and lacks a portion of them. The repertoire holds about 960,000 clones, about three quarters seen once, with around 1.5% in the top ten. This clonotype was obtained from a man aged 18 to 29 in good health. What was sequenced was memory CD4+ T cells sorted from blood. Subset specified: CD45RA-negative fraction. V gene TRBV5-4 combines with J gene TRBJ1-1, with D possibly being TRBD1 (6 bases). The CDR3: CASSSLEGVLQAFF. In DNA form, the CDR3 reads TGTGCCAGCAGCTCTCTGGAGGGGGTTTTACAAGCTTTCTTT.